This note documents a single TCR beta chain sequence. In the original workflow: Estimation of nucleated cell counts relied on the amplification of reference gene primers. Measured with immunoSEQ multiplex PCR; TCRdb has only the in-frame clones, and not every one. Clonal size and the V and J genes are those of that table, whereas D and trimming came from the DNA. The sample includes roughly 200,000 clones, 70% to 80% of them seen just once. This CDR3 is 16 amino acids long. Germline assignment: CDR1 SGHKS and CDR2 YYEKEE (reference sequence). Trimming cost V 0 bases and J 6 bases, with 15 bases left between them. The source of the sample is a study of blood T cell repertoires in COVID-19. Study background: T cells, B-cell-depleted T cells, or PBMCs provided the cDNA or gDNA that served as material.

This sequence originates from a woman aged 45-65 years with active or convalescent COVID-19. The gene calls are TRBV5-5 and TRBJ2-2; tentatively, D is TRBD1 (6 bases). The sample taken for sequencing was peripheral blood. The CDR3 loop reads CASSLALYRVAGELFF. CDR3 in DNA: TGTGCCAGCAGCTTGGCCCTCTACAGGGTTGCCGGGGAGCTGTTTTTT.